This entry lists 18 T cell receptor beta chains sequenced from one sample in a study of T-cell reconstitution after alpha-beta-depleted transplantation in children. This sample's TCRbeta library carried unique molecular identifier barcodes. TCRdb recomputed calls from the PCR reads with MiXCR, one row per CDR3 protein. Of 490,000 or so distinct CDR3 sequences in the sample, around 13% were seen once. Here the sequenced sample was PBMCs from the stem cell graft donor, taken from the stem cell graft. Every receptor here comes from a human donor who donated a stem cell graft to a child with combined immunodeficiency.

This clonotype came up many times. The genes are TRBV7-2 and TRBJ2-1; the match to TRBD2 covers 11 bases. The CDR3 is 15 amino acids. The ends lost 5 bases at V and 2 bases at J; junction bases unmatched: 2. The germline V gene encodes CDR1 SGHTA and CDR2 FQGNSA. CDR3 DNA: TGTGCCAGCAGCACGGGACTAGCGGCCTACAATGAGCAGTTCTTC. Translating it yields CASSTGLAAYNEQFF.

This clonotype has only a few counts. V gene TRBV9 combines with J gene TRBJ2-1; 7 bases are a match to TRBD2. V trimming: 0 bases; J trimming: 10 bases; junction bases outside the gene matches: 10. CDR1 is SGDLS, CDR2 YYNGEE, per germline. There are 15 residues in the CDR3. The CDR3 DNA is TGTGCCAGCAGCGTAGTGGGGGGGATCGGTCTAGAGCAGTTCTTC. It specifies CASSVVGGIGLEQFF.

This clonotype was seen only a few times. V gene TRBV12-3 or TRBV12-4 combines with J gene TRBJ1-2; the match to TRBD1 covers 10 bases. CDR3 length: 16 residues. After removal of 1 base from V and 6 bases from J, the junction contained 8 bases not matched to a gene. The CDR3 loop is CASSLGWRTGGDGYTF. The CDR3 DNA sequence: TGTGCCAGCAGTTTAGGGTGGAGGACAGGGGGTGATGGCTACACCTTC.

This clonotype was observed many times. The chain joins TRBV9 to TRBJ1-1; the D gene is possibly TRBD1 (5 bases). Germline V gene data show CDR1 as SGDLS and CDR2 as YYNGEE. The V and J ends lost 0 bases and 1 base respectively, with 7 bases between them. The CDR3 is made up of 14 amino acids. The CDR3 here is CASSVGGANTEAFF. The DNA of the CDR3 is TGTGCCAGCAGCGTAGGGGGCGCGAACACTGAAGCTTTCTTT.

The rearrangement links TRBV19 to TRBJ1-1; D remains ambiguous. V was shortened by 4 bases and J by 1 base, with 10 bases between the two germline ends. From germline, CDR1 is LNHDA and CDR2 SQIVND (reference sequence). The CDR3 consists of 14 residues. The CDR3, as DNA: TGTGCCAGTAGTAGGGGAGAACCGAACACTGAAGCTTTCTTT. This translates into CASSRGEPNTEAFF.

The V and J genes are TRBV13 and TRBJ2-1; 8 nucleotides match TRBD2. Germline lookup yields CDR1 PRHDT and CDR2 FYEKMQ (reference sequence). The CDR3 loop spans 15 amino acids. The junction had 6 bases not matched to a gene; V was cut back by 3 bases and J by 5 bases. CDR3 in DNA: TGTGCCAGCAGCTTCGGGACTAGAGCGAACAATGAGCAGTTCTTC. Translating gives CASSFGTRANNEQFF.

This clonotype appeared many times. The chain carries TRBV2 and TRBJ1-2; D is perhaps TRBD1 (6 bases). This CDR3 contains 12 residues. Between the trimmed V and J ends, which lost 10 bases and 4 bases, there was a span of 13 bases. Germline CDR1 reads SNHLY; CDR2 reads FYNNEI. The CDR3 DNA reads TGTGCCACTGCGGACAGTTCCTATGGCTACACCTTC. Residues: CATADSSYGYTF.

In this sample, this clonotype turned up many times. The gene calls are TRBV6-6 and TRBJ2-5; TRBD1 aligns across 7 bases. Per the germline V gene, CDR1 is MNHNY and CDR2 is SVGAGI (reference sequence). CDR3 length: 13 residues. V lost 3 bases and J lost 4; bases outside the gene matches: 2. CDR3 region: CASSYNRGETQYF. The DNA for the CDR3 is TGTGCCAGCAGTTATAACAGGGGAGAGACCCAGTACTTC.

CDR3 bases: TGTGCCAGCAGCGAAACCCAGCGGGGGGTCACAGATACGCAGTATTTT. As protein: CASSETQRGVTDTQYF. The chain carries TRBV7-9 and TRBJ2-3; 9 bases agree with TRBD2. Germline V gives CDR1 SEHNR, CDR2 FQNEAQ (reference sequence). The CDR3 totals 16 residues. V gave up 5 bases and J gave up 2 bases; unmatched junction bases: 8.

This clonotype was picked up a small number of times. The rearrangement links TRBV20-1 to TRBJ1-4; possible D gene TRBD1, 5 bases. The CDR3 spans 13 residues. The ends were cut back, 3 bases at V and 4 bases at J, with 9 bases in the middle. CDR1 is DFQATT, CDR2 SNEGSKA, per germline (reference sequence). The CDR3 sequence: CSARAGRNEKLFF. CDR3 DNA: TGCAGTGCTAGGGCAGGGCGTAATGAAAAACTGTTTTTT.

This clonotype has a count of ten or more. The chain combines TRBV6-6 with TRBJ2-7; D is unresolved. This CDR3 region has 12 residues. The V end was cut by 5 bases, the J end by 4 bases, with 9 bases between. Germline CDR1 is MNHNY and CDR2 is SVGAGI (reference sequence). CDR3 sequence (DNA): TGTGCCAGCAGTCAGGACGGGTACGAGCAGTACTTC. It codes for CASSQDGYEQYF.

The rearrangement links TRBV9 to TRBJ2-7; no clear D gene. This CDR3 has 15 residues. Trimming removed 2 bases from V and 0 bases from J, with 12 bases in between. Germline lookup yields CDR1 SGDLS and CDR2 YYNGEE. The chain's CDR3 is CASSVGWASSYEQYF. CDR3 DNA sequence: TGTGCCAGCAGCGTTGGGTGGGCGAGCTCCTACGAGCAGTACTTC.

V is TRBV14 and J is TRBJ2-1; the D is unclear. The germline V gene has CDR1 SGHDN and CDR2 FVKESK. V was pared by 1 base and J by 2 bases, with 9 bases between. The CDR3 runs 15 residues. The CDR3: CASSQVHSAYNEQFF. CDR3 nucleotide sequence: TGTGCCAGCAGCCAAGTCCACTCGGCCTACAATGAGCAGTTCTTC.

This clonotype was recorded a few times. The CDR3 DNA reads as TGTGCCAGCAGTTTTACGGCTAGCGGGAGTGGGCAAGAGACCCAGTACTTC. Translation gives CASSFTASGSGQETQYF. This chain connects TRBV12-3 or TRBV12-4 to TRBJ2-5, with 10 bases matching TRBD2. The V gene end was trimmed by 3 bases and the J gene end by 2 bases; junction bases not matched to a gene: 9. The CDR3 extends over 17 amino acids.

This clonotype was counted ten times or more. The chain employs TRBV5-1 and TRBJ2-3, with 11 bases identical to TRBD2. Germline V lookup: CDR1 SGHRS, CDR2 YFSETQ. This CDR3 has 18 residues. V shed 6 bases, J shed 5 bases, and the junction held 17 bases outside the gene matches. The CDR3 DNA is TGCGCCAGCATCTCCCCCCCGACTAGCGGGGCTGGTTTAGATACGCAGTATTTT. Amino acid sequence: CASISPPTSGAGLDTQYF.

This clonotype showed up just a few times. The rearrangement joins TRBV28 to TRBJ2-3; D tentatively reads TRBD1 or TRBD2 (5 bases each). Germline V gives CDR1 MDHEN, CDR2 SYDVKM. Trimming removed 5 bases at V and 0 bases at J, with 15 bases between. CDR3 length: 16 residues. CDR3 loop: CASSPDPRGSTDTQYF. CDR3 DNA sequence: TGTGCCAGCAGTCCTGACCCACGGGGCAGCACAGATACGCAGTATTTT.

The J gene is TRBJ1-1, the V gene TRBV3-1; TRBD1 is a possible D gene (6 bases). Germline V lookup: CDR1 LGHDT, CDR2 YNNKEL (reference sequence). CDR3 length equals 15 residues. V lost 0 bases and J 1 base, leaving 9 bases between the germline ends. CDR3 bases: TGTGCCAGCAGCCAAGATATGGGGGCGAACACTGAAGCTTTCTTT. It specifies CASSQDMGANTEAFF.

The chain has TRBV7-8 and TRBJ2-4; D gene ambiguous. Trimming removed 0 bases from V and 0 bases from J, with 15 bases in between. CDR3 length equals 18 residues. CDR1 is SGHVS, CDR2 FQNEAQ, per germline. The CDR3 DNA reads TGTGCCAGCAGCTTAGCCGGGCCGACATCACTAGCCAAAAACATTCAGTACTTC. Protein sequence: CASSLAGPTSLAKNIQYF. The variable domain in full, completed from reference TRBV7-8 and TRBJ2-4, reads GAGVSQSPRYKVAKRGQDVALRCDPISGHVSLFWYQQALGQGPEFLTYFQNEAQLDKSGLPSDRFFAERPEGSVSTLKIQRTQQEDSAVYLCASSLAGPTSLAKNIQYFGAGTRLSVL.